The following is a T cell receptor beta chain sequence with its context. Sequencing used immunoSEQ multiplex PCR; TCRdb keeps in-frame clones, though not all of them. The sample records 250,000 or so clones, roughly 86% being singletons. The data are from a study of blood T cell repertoires in COVID-19. The clonotype comes from a woman in her late teens or twenties who had recovered from COVID-19. Sequenced input: PBMCs or T cells enriched from blood (not recorded which).

CDR3 DNA: TGCGCCAGCAGCCCTATTTACAGGGGGCGCGGAGATACGCAGTATTTT. Its translation: CASSPIYRGRGDTQYF. The chain links TRBV23-1 to TRBJ2-3, with TRBD1 identical over 9 bases. TRBV23-1 is an open reading frame whose function is uncertain. V was clipped by 6 bases and J by 5 bases; unmatched bases: 12. There are 16 residues in the CDR3.